Below, one T cell receptor beta chain is given with its context. What it binds is unknown. The V gene lost 5 bases and the J gene lost 7 bases, with 12 bases spanning the gap. CDR1 is SGHTA, CDR2 FQGNSA, per germline. This CDR3 is built from 14 residues. The sample is drawn from a study of cytomegalovirus exposure and HLA in healthy donors. Study-level points and caveats: Reportedly, fewer N-insertions than the approximately 650-donor mean appeared in an Asian-associated ancestry cluster in a later analysis. A later analysis revealed that TCR association rates differed between HLA loci, peaking at DRB1 and bottoming out at HLA-C.

The PCR had 60 Vbeta and 13 Jbeta primers. Measured with immunoSEQ multiplex PCR; TCRdb has only the in-frame clones, and not every one. The repertoire holds around 67,000 clones, with around 78% as singletons. The sequencing input was PBMCs. V gene TRBV7-2 combines with J gene TRBJ1-6; D is unresolved. This TCR was recovered from a man aged 18 to 29 in good health and CMV-seropositive. CDR3 nucleotides: TGTGCCAGCAGCGTGGAGGTTTGGAATTCACCCCTCCACTTT. Protein sequence: CASSVEVWNSPLHF.